This T cell receptor beta chain was documented in a study of OX40 agonist ivuxolimab in advanced cancers. Overall study findings and caveats: Relative to CD4+, CD8+ T cells held more expanded clones on average.

The protocol was immunoSEQ multiplex PCR, while the TCRdb copy is restricted to in-frame clones and leaves out a portion. The table lists some 75,000 clones, over 75% of them singletons. Blood was sampled at baseline, cycle 4 day 1, and cycle 7 day 1. With respect to this clone: Its antigen is still unknown.

This clonotype originated in an adult with an advanced solid tumor such as melanoma, head and neck, liver or kidney cancer. The specimen was CD4+ or CD8+ T cells sorted from blood, collected in a trial of the OX40 agonist ivuxolimab.

The CDR3 nucleotides are TGTGCCAGCAGCCCTCGATCTAGCGTGCCCTACGAGCAGTACTTC. It specifies CASSPRSSVPYEQYF. The chain links TRBV9 to TRBJ2-7; TRBD2 is a possible D gene (6 bases). V lost 4 bases and J lost 2, with 16 bases in between. Germline loops: CDR1 SGDLS, CDR2 YYNGEE. The CDR3 runs to 15 residues.